The next 7 T cell receptor beta chains were all read from a single sample in a study of blood T cell repertoires in COVID-19. The assay was immunoSEQ multiplex PCR, and TCRdb's table has in-frame clones only and misses some. The sample yields 150,000 to 200,000 clones, 75% to 90% seen once. The sample taken for sequencing was peripheral blood. The receptors shown here come from a woman in her 70s with COVID-19, enrolled during active disease.

The table lists this clone with a few counts. The rearrangement links TRBV19 to TRBJ1-2; D perhaps matches TRBD1 (6 bases). CDR1 is LNHDA, CDR2 SQIVND, per germline (reference sequence). This CDR3 contains 14 residues. Trimming stripped 5 bases from V and 0 bases from J, with 10 bases between. The CDR3 DNA sequence: TGTGCCAGTAGTGGACAGTCAACTAACTATGGCTACACCTTC. Translation gives CASSGQSTNYGYTF. The whole variable domain, remainder taken from reference TRBV19 and TRBJ1-2, is DGGITQSPKYLFRKEGQNVTLSCEQNLNHDAMYWYRQDPGQGLRLIYYSQIVNDFQKGDIAEGYSVSREKKESFPLTVTSAQKNPTAFYLCASSGQSTNYGYTFGSGTRLTVV.

The chain links TRBV29-1 to TRBJ1-2; 8 bases fit TRBD1. Germline V gives CDR1 SQVTM, CDR2 ANQGSEA. Trimming took 6 bases from V and 0 from J; bases not matched to a gene: 3. The CDR3 covers 13 residues. CDR3 loop: CSVTGGTNYGYTF. The CDR3 nucleotides are TGCAGCGTAACAGGGGGAACTAACTATGGCTACACCTTC.

CDR3 bases: TGTGCCAGCAGGGGACAGGATTTCCCCTACGAGCAGTACTTC. Translation gives CASRGQDFPYEQYF. The chain has TRBV2 and TRBJ2-7; 8 bases map to TRBD1. Germline assignment: CDR1 SNHLY and CDR2 FYNNEI. V shed 6 bases and J 2 bases; nucleotides not matched to a gene: 6. CDR3 size: 14 residues.

The rearrangement joins TRBV5-1 to TRBJ2-3; 8 positions agree with TRBD2. Unmatched junction bases numbered 4, after V lost 2 bases and J lost 2 bases. The germline CDR1 and CDR2 sequences are SGHRS and YFSETQ. There are 15 residues in the CDR3. The CDR3 DNA is TGCGCCAGCAGCTTTCGGGAGGGAGCCACAGATACGCAGTATTTT. As protein: CASSFREGATDTQYF.

J is TRBJ2-3 and V is TRBV5-1; TRBD2 matches 13 bases. The junction had 15 bases not matched to a gene; V was cut back by 3 bases and J by 5 bases. Looked up from germline, CDR1 is SGHRS and CDR2 is YFSETQ. This CDR3 has 19 amino acids. The CDR3 coding sequence is TGCGCCAGCAGCTCCTCTCCGGGCGGGACTAGCGGGGTGGGAGATACGCAGTATTTT. It specifies CASSSSPGGTSGVGDTQYF.

The rearrangement links TRBV14 to TRBJ1-3; weak D call: TRBD1 (5 bases). CDR1 and CDR2 from the germline V gene are SGHDN and FVKESK. V lost 4 bases to trimming and J lost 8 bases, with 9 bases between them. This CDR3 spans 12 amino acids. The CDR3 is CASSPQGYTIYF. Here the CDR3 DNA reads TGTGCCAGCAGCCCTCAGGGATACACCATATATTTT.

V gene TRBV2 combines with J gene TRBJ2-1; D may be TRBD2 (5 bases). Germline V gene sequence: CDR1 SNHLY, CDR2 FYNNEI. V lost 6 bases, J lost 12 bases, and 15 bases lay in between. The CDR3 spans 12 residues. The CDR3 is CASRQREVGQFF. CDR3 DNA: TGTGCCAGCAGACAGAGGGAAGTAGGGCAGTTCTTC.